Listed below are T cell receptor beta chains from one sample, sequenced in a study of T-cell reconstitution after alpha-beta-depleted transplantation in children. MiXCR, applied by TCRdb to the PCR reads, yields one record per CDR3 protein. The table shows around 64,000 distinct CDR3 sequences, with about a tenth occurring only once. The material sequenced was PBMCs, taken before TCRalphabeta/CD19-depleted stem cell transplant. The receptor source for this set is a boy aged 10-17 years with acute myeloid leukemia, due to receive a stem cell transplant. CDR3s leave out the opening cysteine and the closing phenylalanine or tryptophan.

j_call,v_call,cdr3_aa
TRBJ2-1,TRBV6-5,ASSYADHLGGEQF
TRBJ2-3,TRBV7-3,ASSQTGFTDTQY
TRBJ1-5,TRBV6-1,ASSPETIGIQPQH
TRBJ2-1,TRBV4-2,ASSHDGISNEQF
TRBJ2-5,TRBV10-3,AISFGQGIQETQY
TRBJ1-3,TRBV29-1,SVEDPSSGNTIY
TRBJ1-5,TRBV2,ASMGPGGSNQPQH
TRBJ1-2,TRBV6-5,ASRNGGAHSSGYT
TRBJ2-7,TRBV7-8,ASSLVGGAYEQY
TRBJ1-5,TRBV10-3,AISPDRGGYSNQPQH
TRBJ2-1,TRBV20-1,SARPGQQYNEQF
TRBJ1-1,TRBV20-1,SARGPGDTEAF
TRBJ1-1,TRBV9,ASSALNTEAF
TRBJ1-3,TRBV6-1,ASSAGRGAGNTIY
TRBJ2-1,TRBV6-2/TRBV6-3,ASSWTGIFYNEQF
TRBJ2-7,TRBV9,ASSPTQGVSYEQY
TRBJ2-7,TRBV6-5,ASSYRGQGIADEQY
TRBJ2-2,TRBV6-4,ASKNPAGTYNTGELF
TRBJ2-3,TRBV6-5,ASSYAAGSSTDTQY
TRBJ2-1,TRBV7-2,ASSFRGLSSYNEQF
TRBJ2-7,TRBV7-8,ASRASETGGYEQY
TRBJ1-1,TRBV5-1,ASSLGLSNTEAF
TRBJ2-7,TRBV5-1,ASSLRNRASYEQY
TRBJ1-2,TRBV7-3,ASSLSAVYGYT
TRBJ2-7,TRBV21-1,ASSNKRTGKAYEQY
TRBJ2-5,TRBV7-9,ASSPQLWETQY
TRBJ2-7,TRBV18,ASSPRDAPYEQY
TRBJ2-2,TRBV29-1,SAGGQPGELF
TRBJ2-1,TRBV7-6,ASSQGNEQF
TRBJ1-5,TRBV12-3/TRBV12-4,ASSLQATDTQPQH
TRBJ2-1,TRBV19,ASSMGTGVNEQF
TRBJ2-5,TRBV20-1,SATPQETQY
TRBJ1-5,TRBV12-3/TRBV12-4,ASSLWGGTVSNQPQH
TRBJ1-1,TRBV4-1,ASRGLLKGTEAF
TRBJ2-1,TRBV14,ASSQLIRSGRPNEQF
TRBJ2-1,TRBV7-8,ASSFGRRGNEQF
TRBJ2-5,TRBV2,ASKSVQLTQY
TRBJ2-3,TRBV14,ASSRLAGVVDTQY
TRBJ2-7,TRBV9,ASSVEPYYEQY
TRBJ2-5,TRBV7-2,ASSFGDGGETQY
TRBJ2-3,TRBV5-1,ASRGALTDTQY
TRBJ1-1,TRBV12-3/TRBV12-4,ASSLGAANTEAF
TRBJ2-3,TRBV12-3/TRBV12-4,ATIFKRSTTDTQY
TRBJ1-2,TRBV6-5,ASSGQGRGYGYT
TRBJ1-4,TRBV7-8,ASSFYRVGEDEKLF
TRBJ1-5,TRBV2,ASRKGYSNQPQH
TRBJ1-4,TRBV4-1,ASSPGAAGINEKLF